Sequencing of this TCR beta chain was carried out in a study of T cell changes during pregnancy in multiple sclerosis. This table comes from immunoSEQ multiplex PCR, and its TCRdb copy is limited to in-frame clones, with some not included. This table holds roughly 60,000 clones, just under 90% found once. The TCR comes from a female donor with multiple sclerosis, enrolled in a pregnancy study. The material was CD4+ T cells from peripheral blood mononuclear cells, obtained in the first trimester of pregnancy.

This CDR3 reads CASSRDRNSYEQYF. For the CDR3, the DNA is TGTGCCAGCAGCCGGGACAGGAATTCCTACGAGCAGTACTTC. The V gene is TRBV6-5, the J gene TRBJ2-7; 8 bases are shared with TRBD1. Losses at the gene ends were 6 bases for V and 1 base for J; bases not matched to a gene: 5. The CDR3 loop spans 14 amino acids. Germline CDR1 reads MNHEY; CDR2 reads SVGAGI.